The text below deals with one TCR beta chain. These data are taken from a study of blood T cell repertoires in COVID-19. Only in-frame clones appear in the TCRdb table, and some are missing; sequencing was by immunoSEQ multiplex PCR. Among about 260,000 clones listed, around 90% were seen once. This TCR derives from a human donor in a cohort sampled during active COVID-19. Input material: peripheral blood.

The CDR3 bases are TGTGCCAGCAGTGATACGGGGGAGGTCTATGGCTACACCTTC. It specifies CASSDTGEVYGYTF. The J gene is TRBJ1-2, the V gene TRBV6-1; tentatively, D is TRBD1 (5 bases). CDR3 length: 14 residues. The ends were cut back, 3 bases at V and 4 bases at J, with 12 bases in the middle. Germline V gives CDR1 MNHNS, CDR2 SASEGT.